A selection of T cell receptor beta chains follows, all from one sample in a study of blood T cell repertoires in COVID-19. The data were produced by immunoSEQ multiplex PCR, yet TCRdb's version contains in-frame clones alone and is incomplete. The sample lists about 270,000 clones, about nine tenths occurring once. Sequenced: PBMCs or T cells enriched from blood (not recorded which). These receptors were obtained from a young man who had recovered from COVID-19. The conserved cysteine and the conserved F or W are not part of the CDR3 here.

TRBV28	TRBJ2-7	ASSYRVDYEQY
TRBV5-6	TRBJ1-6	ASSLGQGPSPLH
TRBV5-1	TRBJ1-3	ASSYGQGANTIY
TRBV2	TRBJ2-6	ASILPGQGAPGANVLT
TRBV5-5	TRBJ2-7	ASSLKLAGGEQY
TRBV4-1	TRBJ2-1	ASSQGSGLAGLNEQF
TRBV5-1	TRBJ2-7	ASSFTGQGAVGEQY
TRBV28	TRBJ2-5	ASSFYRGLAGGSETQY
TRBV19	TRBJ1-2	ASSRDRGLSYGYT
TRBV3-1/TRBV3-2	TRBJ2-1	ASSQVWRESDEQF
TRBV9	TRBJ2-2	ASSGVGTGELF
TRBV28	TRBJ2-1	ASTPGQPNEQF
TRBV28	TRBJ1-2	ASSSPQAGSRGYT
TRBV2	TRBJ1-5	ASRRLQGATSNQPQH
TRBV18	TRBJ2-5	ASSPPGLAGETQY
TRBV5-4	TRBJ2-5	ASSLALAGPSQETQY
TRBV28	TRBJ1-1	ASSLRTAGRGAF
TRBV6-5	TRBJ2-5	ASTYQGVQETQY
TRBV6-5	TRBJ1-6	ASSTTGGYNSPLH
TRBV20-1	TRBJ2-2	SASRGQLTGELF
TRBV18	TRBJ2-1	ASSPPLLAGADNEQF
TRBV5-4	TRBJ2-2	ASSFSDTGELF
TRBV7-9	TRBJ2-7	ASSSRDREIYEQY
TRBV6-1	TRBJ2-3	ASSERGFTDTQY
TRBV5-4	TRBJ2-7	ASSSQGGGYEQY
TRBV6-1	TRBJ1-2	ASSDRQGYGYT
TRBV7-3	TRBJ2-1	ASSLTERQGLF
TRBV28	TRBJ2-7	ASSRRDRGHSYEQY
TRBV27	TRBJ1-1	ASSPPWGREAF
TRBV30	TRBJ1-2	AWGGRQGNNIYGYT
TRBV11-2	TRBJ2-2	ASSVRSGTTGELF
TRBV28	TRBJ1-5	ASSQGQWGISNQPQH
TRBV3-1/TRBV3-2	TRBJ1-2	ASRLGAGGVSYGYT
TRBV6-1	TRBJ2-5	ASSSPSGVQETQY
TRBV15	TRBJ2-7	ATSRDYQGWEQY
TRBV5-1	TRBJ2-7	ASSWSDGGGEQY
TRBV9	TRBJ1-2	ASSPGTGGNGYT
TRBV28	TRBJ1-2	ASSVRGVGYT
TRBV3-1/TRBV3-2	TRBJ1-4	ASSQPGTGGFEKLF
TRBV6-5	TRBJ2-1	ASSSGTLSGQF
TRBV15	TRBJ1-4	ATSRELARPNEKLF
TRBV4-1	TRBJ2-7	ASSPTLTVPYEQY